The 16 T cell receptor beta chains in this list originate from one sample, sequenced in a study of T cells in Graves' hyperthyroidism and ophthalmopathy. Template material for amplifying TCR beta CDR3 regions consisted of RNA transcripts. With the HTBI primer set, the TCR CDR3 went through a first round of RT-PCR. One entry per CDR3 protein, called by TCRdb with MiXCR from the multiplex PCR reads. The sample holds approximately 520,000 distinct CDR3 sequences, around 21% seen once. Sequenced input: blood. The receptors were gathered from a man aged 18 to 30 with Graves' hyperthyroidism.

This clonotype was found a few times. This chain connects TRBV27 to TRBJ1-6; D is perhaps TRBD1 (5 bases). Trimming removed 0 bases from V and 8 bases from J, with 8 bases in between. The CDR3 sequence is 14 residues long. Germline lookup yields CDR1 MNHEY and CDR2 SMNVEV (reference sequence). Written as DNA, the CDR3 is TGTGCCAGCAGTTTATCAGGGGATCATTCACCCCTCCACTTT. Amino acid sequence: CASSLSGDHSPLHF.

This clonotype occurred a few times. The chain carries TRBV19 and TRBJ2-5; D might be TRBD1 (5 bases). V shed 6 bases and J shed 2 bases, with 19 bases lying between them. Germline lookup yields CDR1 LNHDA and CDR2 SQIVND (reference sequence). This CDR3 has 16 amino acids. The DNA for the CDR3 is TGTGCCAGTAGCAACCTCCAGGGTATTGGGCAAGAGACCCAGTACTTC. As protein: CASSNLQGIGQETQYF.

This clonotype was observed many times. Written as DNA, the CDR3 is TGTGCCAGCAGTGACACTGGGAGGGAGACCCAGTACTTC. Residues: CASSDTGRETQYF. The V and J genes are TRBV25-1 and TRBJ2-5; a possible D gene is TRBD2 (6 bases). Germline values: CDR1 MGHDK, CDR2 SYGVNS. The CDR3 runs 13 residues. Trimming left V 3 bases short and J 5 bases short, with 10 bases between.

With respect to this clonotype: Being one base from a much bigger clone, this may be a read error. In this CDR3 the conserved last residue, phenylalanine or tryptophan, is missing, so a read error is likely. The chain uses TRBV9 and TRBJ1-1, with a weak D call TRBD1 (5 bases). The germline V gene has CDR1 SGDLS and CDR2 YYNGEE. The CDR3 has 15 residues. Trimming stripped 0 bases from V and 1 base from J, with 10 bases between. The CDR3 coding sequence is TGTGCCAGCAGCGTAGAGGGGCAGGCGAACACTGAAGCTTTCGTT. This sequence encodes CASSVEGQANTEAFV.

This clonotype was recorded many times. The chain carries TRBV28 and TRBJ1-1, with TRBD1 matching 8 bases. CDR3 length: 15 residues. The V and J ends lost 1 base and 3 bases, in that order; junction bases with no gene match: 4. Germline V CDR1 and CDR2: MDHEN, SYDVKM. The CDR3 coding sequence is TGTGCCAGCAGTTTATCGACAGGGGAGGACACTGAAGCTTTCTTT. Protein: CASSLSTGEDTEAFF.

This clonotype has a handful of counts. The chain couples TRBV12-3 or TRBV12-4 to TRBJ2-7, with D possibly being TRBD1 (5 bases). V shed 3 bases and J shed 5 bases, with 11 bases lying between them. This CDR3 is built from 13 residues. CDR3 nucleotide sequence: TGTGCCAGCAGTTTCATGGGGCAAGACGAGCAGTACTTC. It is translated as CASSFMGQDEQYF.

This clonotype was detected many times. This chain joins TRBV2 and TRBJ1-2; 8 positions agree with TRBD1. This CDR3 contains 13 residues. With V trimmed by 6 bases and J by 8 bases, 8 bases remained unmatched. CDR1 and CDR2 (germline): SNHLY, FYNNEI. CDR3 DNA sequence: TGTGCCAGCAGGGGCGACAGGGGATTAGGCTACACCTTC. As protein: CASRGDRGLGYTF.

This sequence joins TRBV28 and TRBJ1-6, with D maybe TRBD1 (5 bases). Germline-derived CDR1 and CDR2 are MDHEN and SYDVKM. There are 12 residues in the CDR3. V was cut by 6 bases and J by 10 bases, with 10 bases left in between. The DNA for the CDR3 is TGTGCCAGCAGAAGGGGAGGATCACCCCTCCACTTT. Its protein is CASRRGGSPLHF.

This clonotype was counted ten times or more. The chain carries TRBV6-2 or TRBV6-3 and TRBJ1-3; 8 bases agree with TRBD1. This CDR3 is 18 amino acids long. V was clipped by 7 bases and J by 0 bases; unmatched bases: 14. Germline CDR1 MNHEY, CDR2 SVGEGT. The CDR3 region is CASTPTGEGTGSGNTIYF. Written as DNA, the CDR3 is TGTGCCAGCACCCCGACAGGGGAAGGGACTGGCTCTGGAAACACCATATATTTT.

In this sample, this clonotype turned up many times. The chain employs TRBV2 and TRBJ2-5; D is unclear. The CDR3 contains 13 residues. CDR1 is SNHLY, CDR2 FYNNEI, per germline. V lost 0 bases and J 5 bases, leaving 7 bases between the germline ends. The CDR3 nucleotides are TGTGCCAGCAGTGAAGCGCCGGTGGAGACCCAGTACTTC. This encodes CASSEAPVETQYF.

The table lists this clonotype with many counts. V is TRBV19 and J is TRBJ2-7, with 8 nucleotides matching TRBD1. The V gene end was trimmed by 4 bases and the J gene end by 2 bases; junction bases not matched to a gene: 4. The germline V gene encodes CDR1 LNHDA and CDR2 SQIVND (reference sequence). CDR3 length equals 14 residues. The CDR3 DNA sequence: TGTGCCAGTAGTAGGGACAGGTATGCCTACGAGCAGTACTTC. Its protein product is CASSRDRYAYEQYF.

In this sample, this clonotype turned up once. The CDR3 sequence: CASSLDGHSYQPQHF. DNA of the CDR3: TGTGCCAGCAGTTTGGATGGGCATAGTTATCAGCCCCAGCATTTT. This chain joins TRBV12-3 or TRBV12-4 and TRBJ1-5; D not resolved. This CDR3 comprises 15 residues. Between the trimmed V and J ends, which lost 3 bases and 5 bases, there was a span of 14 bases.

This clonotype was seen many times. The chain carries TRBV13 and TRBJ2-5; 7 nucleotides align to TRBD1. V trimming: 1 base; J trimming: 14 bases; junction bases outside the gene matches: 7. The CDR3 is 12 residues long. CDR1 is PRHDT, CDR2 FYEKMQ, per germline (reference sequence). The CDR3 sequence: CASSLVSDRLYF. The CDR3 DNA reads as TGTGCCAGCAGCTTAGTCTCGGACAGGCTCTACTTC.

This clonotype has at least ten counts. The chain uses TRBV19 and TRBJ1-5, with D maybe TRBD1 (6 bases). CDR3 length equals 13 residues. With 5 bases removed from V and 7 bases from J, the gap between germline ends came to 12 bases. Germline lookup yields CDR1 LNHDA and CDR2 SQIVND (reference sequence). The CDR3 reads CASSSGTSQPQHF. As DNA, the CDR3 is TGTGCCAGTAGTTCCGGGACAAGCCAGCCCCAGCATTTT.

CDR3 coding DNA: TGCAGTGCTATAAGGCAGGGGGCGAGTGGCTACACCTTC. It encodes CSAIRQGASGYTF. V is TRBV20-1 and J is TRBJ1-2; 8 bases agree with TRBD1. Germline CDR1 and CDR2: DFQATT and SNEGSKA (reference sequence). This CDR3 is built from 13 residues. The ends lost 4 bases at V and 7 bases at J; junction bases unmatched: 8.

This clonotype was picked up many times. This chain joins TRBV7-8 and TRBJ1-1; D uncertain. Germline CDR1 and CDR2: SGHVS and FQNEAQ. Trimming took off 1 base at V and 1 base at J, with 10 bases between the two ends. This CDR3 contains 15 residues. In DNA, the CDR3 is TGTGCCAGCAGCTTAGTAAGCTACCCGAACACTGAAGCTTTCTTT. Its protein is CASSLVSYPNTEAFF.